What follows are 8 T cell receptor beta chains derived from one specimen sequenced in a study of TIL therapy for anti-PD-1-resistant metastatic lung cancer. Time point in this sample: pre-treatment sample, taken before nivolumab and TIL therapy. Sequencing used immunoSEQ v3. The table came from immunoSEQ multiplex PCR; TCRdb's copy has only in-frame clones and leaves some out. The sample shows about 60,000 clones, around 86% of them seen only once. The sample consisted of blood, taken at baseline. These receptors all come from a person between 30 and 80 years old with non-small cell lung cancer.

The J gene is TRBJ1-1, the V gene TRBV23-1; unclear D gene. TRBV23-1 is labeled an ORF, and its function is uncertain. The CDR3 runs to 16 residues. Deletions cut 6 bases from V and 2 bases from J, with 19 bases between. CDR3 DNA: TGCGCCAGCAGCCTGGACCGGGGAGACCGAAACACTGAAGCTTTCTTT. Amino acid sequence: CASSLDRGDRNTEAFF.

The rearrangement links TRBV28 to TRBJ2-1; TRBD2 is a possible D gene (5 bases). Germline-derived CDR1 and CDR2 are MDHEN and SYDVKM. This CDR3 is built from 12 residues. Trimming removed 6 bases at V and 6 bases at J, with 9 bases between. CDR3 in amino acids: CASRDFANEQFF. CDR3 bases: TGTGCCAGCAGGGACTTTGCCAATGAGCAGTTCTTC.

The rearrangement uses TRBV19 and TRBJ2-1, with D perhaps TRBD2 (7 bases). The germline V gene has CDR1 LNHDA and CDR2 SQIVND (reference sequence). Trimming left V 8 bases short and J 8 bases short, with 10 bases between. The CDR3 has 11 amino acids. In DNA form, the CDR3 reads TGTGCCAGTGCCGGGGGGCATGAGCAGTTCTTC. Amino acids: CASAGGHEQFF.

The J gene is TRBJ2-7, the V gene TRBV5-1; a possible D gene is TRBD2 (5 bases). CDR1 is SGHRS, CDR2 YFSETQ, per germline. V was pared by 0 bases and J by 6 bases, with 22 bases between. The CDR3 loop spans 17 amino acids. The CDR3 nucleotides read TGCGCCAGCAGCTTGGGTGAGTGGGAGAGGGCCCCTCTCGAGCAGTACTTC. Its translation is CASSLGEWERAPLEQYF.

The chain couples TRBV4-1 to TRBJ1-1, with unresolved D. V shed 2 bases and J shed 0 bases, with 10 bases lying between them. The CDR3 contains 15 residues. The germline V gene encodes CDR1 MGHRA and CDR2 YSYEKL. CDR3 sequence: CASSQMPLMNTEAFF. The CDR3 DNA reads TGCGCCAGCAGCCAAATGCCTCTCATGAACACTGAAGCTTTCTTT.

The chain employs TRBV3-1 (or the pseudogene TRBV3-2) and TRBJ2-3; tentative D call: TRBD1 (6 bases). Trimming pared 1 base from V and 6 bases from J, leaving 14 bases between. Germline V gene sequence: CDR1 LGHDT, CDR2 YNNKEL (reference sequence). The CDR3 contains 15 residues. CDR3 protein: CASSQASGESDTQYF. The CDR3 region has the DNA TGTGCCAGCAGCCAAGCGTCAGGGGAGTCTGATACGCAGTATTTT.

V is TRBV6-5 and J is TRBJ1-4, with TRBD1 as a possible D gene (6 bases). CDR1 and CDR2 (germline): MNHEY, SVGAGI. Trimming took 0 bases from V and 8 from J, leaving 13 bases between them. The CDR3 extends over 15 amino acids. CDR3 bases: TGTGCCAGCAGTTACTCAAGGGGGATAGGAGAAAAACTGTTTTTT. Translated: CASSYSRGIGEKLFF.

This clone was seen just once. The CDR3 sequence is CASSQDWLTVAGKGSQETQYF. For the CDR3, the DNA is TGTGCCAGCAGCCAAGATTGGTTGACGGTAGCGGGGAAAGGCTCACAAGAGACCCAGTACTTC. This chain uses TRBV4-2 with TRBJ2-5, with 8 nucleotides matching TRBD2. V trimming: 0 bases; J trimming: 2 bases; junction bases outside the gene matches: 20. The CDR3 has 21 residues. Germline loops: CDR1 LGHNA, CDR2 YNFKEQ.